Reported below is one T cell receptor beta chain. Its antigen is unidentified. Method: immunoSEQ multiplex PCR; TCRdb's copy keeps in-frame clones and lacks some. The sample comprises roughly 26,000 clones, approximately 82% of which are singletons, and 25% to 35% rests with the top ten. Trimming removed 2 bases from V and 1 base from J, with 18 bases in between. This CDR3 has 18 residues. Germline loops: CDR1 MNHEY, CDR2 SMNVEV (reference sequence). This entry belongs to a study of a mutant IDH1 vaccine in newly diagnosed glioma. Study overall: Antecedent treatment encompassed radiotherapy, temozolomide, or their combination; the majority received both.

Study-level results: Roughly 93% of patients showed vaccine-induced immune responses across multiple MHC alleles.

Indicated time point: week 35, safety follow-up. A 20-mer mutant IDH1 peptide at 300 ug was injected subcutaneously with topical imiquimod. The J gene is TRBJ1-5, the V gene TRBV27, with D tentatively TRBD1 (6 bases). The sequence was collected from a man aged 25 to 40 with glioma. The source material was PBMCs, sampled from a glioma patient whose treatment included an IDH1 peptide vaccine. The CDR3 nucleotides read TGTGCCAGCAGTTTAAGGGGTAGGGGGTGGGAAAGCAATCAGCCCCAGCATTTT. Translating it yields CASSLRGRGWESNQPQHF.